A single sample is the source of the 10 T cell receptor beta chains below, sequenced in a study of Graves' ophthalmopathy and Graves' hyperthyroidism. Scientists amplified the TCR beta CDR3 regions from RNA transcripts. Second-round multiplex PCR came after first-round RT-PCR with HTBI primers. TCRdb re-called the multiplex PCR reads through MiXCR, storing one row per CDR3 protein. The table includes 400,000 or so distinct CDR3 sequences, roughly a sixth detected once. The sample taken for sequencing was peripheral blood. These receptors came from an adult woman with stable Graves' hyperthyroidism.

The table lists this clonotype with many counts. V and J are TRBV30 and TRBJ1-1; tentatively, D is TRBD1 (5 bases). V lost 0 bases and J 6 bases, leaving 11 bases between the germline ends. The CDR3 loop spans 13 amino acids. The germline gives CDR1 GTSNPN, CDR2 SVGIG (reference sequence). The CDR3 DNA sequence: TGTGCCTGGAGTGTCGGCAGGGAGGCTGAAGCTTTCTTT. Amino acid sequence: CAWSVGREAEAFF.

In its sample, this clonotype was seen many times. The chain employs TRBV6-1 and TRBJ2-5; D possibly corresponds to TRBD2 (6 bases). V was shortened by 6 bases and J by 0 bases, with 17 bases between the two germline ends. The CDR3 length is 16 residues. The germline gives CDR1 MNHNS, CDR2 SASEGT. DNA for the CDR3: TGTGCCAGCAGGCTCATAGGAGGGGCGTACCAAGAGACCCAGTACTTC. Translated, it gives CASRLIGGAYQETQYF.

This clonotype was counted many times. This chain's CDR3 is CASSRGHQNTEAFF. CDR3 DNA sequence: TGTGCCAGCAGTCGTGGACACCAGAACACTGAAGCTTTCTTT. The rearrangement uses TRBV6-2 or TRBV6-3 and TRBJ1-1; weak D call: TRBD1 (5 bases). Trimming stripped 5 bases from V and 1 base from J, with 11 bases between. Germline-derived CDR1 and CDR2 are MNHEY and SVGEGT. The CDR3 consists of 14 residues.

This clonotype was observed many times. This rearrangement joins TRBV12-3 or TRBV12-4 to TRBJ1-2; TRBD1 might be the D (6 bases). The ends were cut back, 6 bases at V and 4 bases at J, with 12 bases in the middle. CDR3 size: 13 residues. CDR3 in amino acids: CASRRGQFYGYTF. CDR3 in DNA: TGTGCCAGCAGAAGAGGACAGTTCTATGGCTACACCTTC.

With regard to this clonotype: The junction shows a germline mismatch at one end, possibly a read error. The rearrangement joins TRBV18 to TRBJ1-5; possibly TRBD1 for D (5 bases). In germline, CDR1 is KGHSH, CDR2 LQKENI. The CDR3 loop spans 15 amino acids. The CDR3 DNA reads as TGTACCAGCTCACCACTCGGGCAGGGTAATCAGCCCCAGCATTTT. It yields the protein CTSSPLGQGNQPQHF.

About this clonotype itself: One end of the junction does not line up with germline, which may come from a read error. The gene calls are TRBV6-1 and TRBJ2-2; tentative D call: TRBD2 (5 bases). Germline assignment: CDR1 MNHNS and CDR2 SASEGT. The CDR3 runs to 13 residues. The CDR3 nucleotides read TGTGTCAGCAGCGACTACCCCACCGGGGAGCTGTTTTTT. Amino acids: CVSSDYPTGELFF.

This clonotype was detected ten times or more. CDR3 DNA sequence: TGTGCCAGCAGCTCCCCCGAGGCCGGTTCCTACGAGCAGTACTTC. Encoded protein: CASSSPEAGSYEQYF. V usage is TRBV7-8 and J usage is TRBJ2-7; D gene uncertain. Looked up from germline, CDR1 is SGHVS and CDR2 is FQNEAQ. Trimming left V 4 bases short and J 1 base short, with 14 bases between. The CDR3 consists of 15 residues. The variable domain in full, with the rest retrieved from reference TRBV7-8 and TRBJ2-7, is GAGVSQSPRYKVAKRGQDVALRCDPISGHVSLFWYQQALGQGPEFLTYFQNEAQLDKSGLPSDRFFAERPEGSVSTLKIQRTQQEDSAVYLCASSSPEAGSYEQYFGPGTRLTVT.

This clonotype was counted many times. The chain employs TRBV28 and TRBJ1-2; D is unresolved. Germline loops: CDR1 MDHEN, CDR2 SYDVKM. The CDR3 spans 13 residues. V lost 5 bases, J lost 4 bases, and 11 bases lay in between. The CDR3: CASSPRAPYGYTF. CDR3 in DNA: TGTGCCAGCAGTCCCCGTGCACCCTATGGCTACACCTTC.

This clonotype occurred many times. This chain connects TRBV20-1 to TRBJ1-1, with 8 bases identical to TRBD1. Germline trimming cut 5 bases from V and 4 bases from J; bases unmatched to any gene: 6. CDR1 and CDR2 from the germline V gene are DFQATT and SNEGSKA (reference sequence). This CDR3 spans 13 amino acids. The CDR3, as DNA: TGCAGTGCTTCGGACAGGGCCCCCACTGAAGCTTTCTTT. Its translation is CSASDRAPTEAFF.

This clonotype turned up a few times. This may be a read error: a much more frequent sequence differs by one nucleotide. The rearrangement joins TRBV30 to TRBJ1-1, with unresolved D. Germline-derived CDR1 and CDR2 are GTSNPN and SVGIG (reference sequence). V was trimmed by 3 bases and J by 5 bases, leaving 13 bases between them. The CDR3 extends over 13 amino acids. The CDR3 nucleotides are TGTGCCTGGAGCTTTTCAAGGACTACTGAAGCTTTCTTT. It specifies CAWSFSRTTEAFF.